The T cell receptor beta chain described here comes from a study of T cells expressing NK-cell markers (dated by TCRdb to the early 2020s). Describing the broader study: Three sorted T-cell subsets (CD3+CD56+NKG2C+, CD3+CD56+NKG2C- and CD3+CD56-NKG2C+) from fewer than 10 donors had their TCR beta-chain repertoires profiled. The eight sequenced donors were randomly selected healthy volunteers, three men and five women. Sequencing of the libraries produced 2 x 150 bp reads on Illumina HiSeq 2000/2500, MiSeq or NextSeq. Among the eight sequenced donors, only one was HCMV-seronegative, while the other seven were HCMV-seropositive. Study-wide conclusions, independent of this receptor: Those dominant clonotypes were again the most abundant among CD3+CD56-NKG2C+ cells in a few donors, at about 25-60.1%. Whether the expanded NKG2C-expressing T cell clones were specific for HCMV antigens was left unclear. For 5 or 6 donors, the dominant CD3+CD56+NKG2C+ clonotypes were among the top 10 CD8+ clonotypes and accounted for about 1.0-8% of CD8+ T cells.

HCMV-specific IgG was detected in serum with a commercial ELISA kit to determine HCMV serostatus. Ficoll density gradient centrifugation was used to isolate peripheral blood mononuclear cells from blood. For this clonotype: There is no known antigen for this receptor.

The listed sequencing device is Illumina HiSeq 2000. TCR beta cDNA libraries were made by 5'RACE template switching that added a universal primer site and unique molecular identifiers. Synthesis of cDNA was primed from the TCR beta constant segment and was followed by two consecutive PCR amplification steps. The authors' analysis ran thus. Reads were demultiplexed and grouped by UMI with MIGEC, and clonotypes were assembled and quantified with MiTCR. Only TCR cDNA sequences supported by at least two reads were kept to exclude erroneous sequences. The tcR package was used for downstream repertoire analysis, and clonotypes were matched between fractions using CDR3 nucleotide sequence together with V segment. VDJmatch was used to annotate antigen specificity against VDJdb, with one amino acid substitution allowed in CDR3. With the reads reprocessed by TCRdb, a single entry stands for each CDR3 protein sequence and no DNA is reported. The V and J calls shown here were made by TCRdb, not taken from the authors' results. The table of this sample itemizes roughly 170,000 distinct CDR3 sequences. The ten largest clones add up to less than 20% of the sample.

The germline V gene encodes CDR1 SGHAT and CDR2 FQNNGV. The CDR3 runs 15 amino acids, cysteine and phenylalanine included. The protein alone is recorded here. The chain joins TRBV11-2 to TRBJ1-1; TCRdb outputs TRBD1, but without DNA this stays unchecked. The receptor was derived from a woman aged 18 to 69 in good health. Sequencing was performed on blood T cells: a sorted CD56 or NKG2C T cell subset, CD4+ or CD8+ T cells, or bulk PBMC T cells (not recorded which). The encoded CDR3 is CASSTHRVMNTEAFF.